The sequence of this TCR beta chain was determined in a study of blood T cells in healthy people across ages. General study findings and limits: With naive T cell percentage, TCR beta diversity showed a strong correlation.

Donors each provided approximately 9.6 milliliters of peripheral blood. Trimming cost V 7 bases and J 3 bases; bases outside gene matches: 6. This CDR3 is built from 14 residues. Germline V gene data show CDR1 as ENHRY and CDR2 as SYGVKD. A second about 7 to 11 cycle PCR used barcoded and J-beta primers. TCRdb used MiXCR to reprocess the 5' RACE reads, holding one entry per CDR3 protein. Counted here are about 1,000,000 distinct CDR3 sequences, 45% occurring once; the ten biggest clones make up approximately 17%. As for this clonotype: Its antigen is not identified.

The TCR sequence derives from a woman in her sixties in good health. The source material was blood. The J gene is TRBJ1-5, the V gene TRBV10-3; 7 bases match TRBD1. The CDR3 region has the DNA TGTGCCATCAAGGCAGGGGGTACCAATCAGCCCCAGCATTTT. It specifies CAIKAGGTNQPQHF.